The source of this T cell receptor beta chain is a study of vaccination effects on CD4 cells after COVID-19. The study, taken as a whole, reports: Marked clonal contraction of infection- and vaccine-induced clones was seen late after vaccination.

The CDR3 has 13 amino acids. CDR1 and CDR2 from the germline V gene are SGHKS and YYEKEE (reference sequence). V dropped 0 bases and J dropped 9 bases, with 10 bases sitting between them. Here immunoSEQ multiplex PCR was the method, and the copy in TCRdb shows in-frame clones only, minus some. The sample carries 67,000 or so clones, approximately 72% recorded once. Remarks on this clone: No antigen is known for it.

Expansion of antigen-specific CD4+ T cells with viral peptide pools was carried out by the ViraFEST assay before sequencing. CD4+ T cell isolation took place after approximately 11 days of culture. Nucleocapsid antibodies stayed negative before and after vaccination, showing no earlier SARS-CoV-2 infection. A density of more than 1.5 million PBMC per well was used; these cells were cultured with roughly 10 IU/ml IL-2 and roughly 9.5 ug/ml peptides. Days 3 and 7 were when half the medium was replaced with IL-2 medium. This material consisted of CD4+ T cells from PBMCs cultured with HCoV-OC43 spike peptides, taken before COVID-19 vaccination. The sample's subset: HCoV-OC43 spike overlapping peptide pool stimulation. This chain connects TRBV5-5 to TRBJ1-5; a possible D gene is TRBD1 (5 bases). The TCR originated in a human donor who received a COVID-19 vaccine. CDR3 sequence (DNA): TGTGCCAGCAGCTTGGGGGACCCTTGGCCCCAGCATTTT. Translated, it gives CASSLGDPWPQHF.